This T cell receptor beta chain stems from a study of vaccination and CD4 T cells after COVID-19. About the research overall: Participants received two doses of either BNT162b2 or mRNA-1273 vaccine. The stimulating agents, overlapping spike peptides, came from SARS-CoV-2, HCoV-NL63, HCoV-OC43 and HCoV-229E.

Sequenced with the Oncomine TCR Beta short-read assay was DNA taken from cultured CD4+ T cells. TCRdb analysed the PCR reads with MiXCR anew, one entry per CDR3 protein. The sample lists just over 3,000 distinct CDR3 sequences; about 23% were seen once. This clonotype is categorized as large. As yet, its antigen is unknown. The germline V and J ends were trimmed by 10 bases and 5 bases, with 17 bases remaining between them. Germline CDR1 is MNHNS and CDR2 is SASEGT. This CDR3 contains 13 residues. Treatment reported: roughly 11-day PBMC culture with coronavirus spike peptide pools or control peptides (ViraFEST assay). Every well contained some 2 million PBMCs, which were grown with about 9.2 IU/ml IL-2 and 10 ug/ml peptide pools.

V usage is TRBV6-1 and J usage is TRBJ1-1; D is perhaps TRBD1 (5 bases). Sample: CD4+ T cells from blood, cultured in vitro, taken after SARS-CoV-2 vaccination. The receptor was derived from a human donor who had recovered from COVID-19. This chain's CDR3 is CATSLGWGTEAFF. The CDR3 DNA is TGTGCCACCTCCCTAGGATGGGGGACTGAAGCTTTCTTT.